One and the same sample provided the 9 T cell receptor beta chains below, sequenced in a study of cytomegalovirus exposure and HLA in healthy donors. Primers included in the PCR were 60 Vbeta and 13 Jbeta primers. Assay: immunoSEQ multiplex PCR; the TCRdb copy retains only in-frame clones and omits some. This table holds 110,000 to 150,000 clones, around 72% found once. Specimen: PBMCs. Receptors were obtained from a man between 40 and 49 years old in good health and CMV-seronegative.

CDR3 in DNA: TGTGCCAGCAGTGCTCCTAGTACCGGGGAGCTGTTTTTT. Its translation is CASSAPSTGELFF. The rearrangement uses TRBV2 and TRBJ2-2, with unresolved D. The CDR3 extends over 13 amino acids. Trimming took off 4 bases at V and 5 bases at J, with 8 bases between the two ends. Germline values: CDR1 SNHLY, CDR2 FYNNEI.

Remarks on this clone: Germline and junction disagree at one end, which may indicate a read error. This chain connects TRBV5-6 to TRBJ1-2; TRBD1 aligns across 10 bases. This CDR3 has 14 amino acids. CDR1 and CDR2 from the germline V gene are SGHDT and YYEEEE. The CDR3 is CASSLGDRGGGYPF. The CDR3, as DNA: TGTGCCAGCAGCTTGGGGGACAGGGGTGGTGGCTACCCCTTC. Combining the CDR3 with reference TRBV5-6 and TRBJ1-2 gives the whole variable domain DAGVTQSPTHLIKTRGQQVTLRCSPKSGHDTVSWYQQALGQGPQFIFQYYEEEERQRGNFPDRFSGHQFPNYSSELNVNALLLGDSALYLCASSLGDRGGGYPFGSGTRLTVV.

The chain joins TRBV5-1 to TRBJ2-7; 7 positions match TRBD1. The CDR3 is 18 amino acids. Germline V lookup: CDR1 SGHRS, CDR2 YFSETQ. V gave up 3 bases and J gave up 1 base; unmatched junction bases: 16. The CDR3 nucleotides read TGCGCCAGCAGCTACGGACAGGCACCTACGGGAAGGTCCTACGAGCAGTACTTC. Its protein product is CASSYGQAPTGRSYEQYF.

The CDR3 sequence: CASSYRENYEQYF. Here the CDR3 DNA reads TGTGCCAGCTCATACAGGGAGAACTACGAGCAGTACTTC. The genes are TRBV18 and TRBJ2-7; TRBD1 is a possible D gene (6 bases). V lost 5 bases and J lost 3, with 11 bases in between. The CDR3 covers 13 residues. Germline CDR1 reads KGHSH; CDR2 reads LQKENI.

The chain links TRBV5-1 to TRBJ1-4, with 10 positions matching TRBD1. CDR1 and CDR2 (germline): SGHRS, YFSETQ. The CDR3 consists of 13 residues. V dropped 5 bases and J dropped 7; count of bases not matched to a gene: 2. The CDR3 spells CASRGQGSEKLFF. The CDR3 region has the DNA TGCGCCAGCAGGGGACAGGGGAGTGAAAAACTGTTTTTT.

The chain employs TRBV29-1 and TRBJ2-1; the D gene is possibly TRBD2 (5 bases). The CDR3 totals 14 residues. Trimming stripped 8 bases from V and 4 bases from J, with 18 bases between. From germline, CDR1 is SQVTM and CDR2 ANQGSEA. The CDR3 bases are TGCAGCATTCGGCGGGCCAGCAGGTACAATGAGCAGTTCTTC. Translated: CSIRRASRYNEQFF.

This chain uses TRBV27 with TRBJ1-1; D is possibly TRBD1 (6 bases). The CDR3 loop spans 14 amino acids. Germline CDR1 MNHEY, CDR2 SMNVEV (reference sequence). V was shortened by 6 bases and J by 1 base, with 12 bases between the two germline ends. CDR3 region: CASRVQGPNTEAFF. CDR3 bases: TGTGCCAGCAGAGTACAGGGACCGAACACTGAAGCTTTCTTT.

V is TRBV9 and J is TRBJ1-2; possible D gene TRBD1, 5 bases. The CDR3 consists of 14 residues. Trimming left V 0 bases short and J 5 bases short, with 11 bases between. Germline values: CDR1 SGDLS, CDR2 YYNGEE. The CDR3 loop is CASSVAGAGYGYTF. The CDR3 coding sequence is TGTGCCAGCAGCGTAGCTGGGGCAGGGTATGGCTACACCTTC.

The V gene is TRBV9, the J gene TRBJ1-2; perhaps TRBD1 as D (6 bases). From germline, CDR1 is SGDLS and CDR2 YYNGEE. V was clipped by 4 bases and J by 3 bases, with 16 bases between them. CDR3 length: 15 residues. In DNA, the CDR3 is TGTGCCAGCAGCCCGAACGACAGGTCGGACTATGGCTACACCTTC. This translates into CASSPNDRSDYGYTF.